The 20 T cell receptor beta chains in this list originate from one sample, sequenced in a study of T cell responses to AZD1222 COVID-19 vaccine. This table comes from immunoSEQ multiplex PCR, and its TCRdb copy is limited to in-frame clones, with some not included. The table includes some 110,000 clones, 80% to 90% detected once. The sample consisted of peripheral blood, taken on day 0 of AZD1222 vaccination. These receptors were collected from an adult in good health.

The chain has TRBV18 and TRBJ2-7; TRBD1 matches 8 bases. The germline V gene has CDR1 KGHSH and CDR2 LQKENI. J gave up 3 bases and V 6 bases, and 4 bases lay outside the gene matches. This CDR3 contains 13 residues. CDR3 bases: TGTGCCAGCTCGACGGACAGGGTCTACGAGCAGTACTTC. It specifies CASSTDRVYEQYF.

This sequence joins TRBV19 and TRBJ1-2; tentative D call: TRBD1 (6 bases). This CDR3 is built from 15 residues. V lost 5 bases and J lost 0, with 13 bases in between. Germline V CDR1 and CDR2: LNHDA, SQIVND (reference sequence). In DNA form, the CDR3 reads TGTGCCAGTAGTCTCCAGACAGGTTCTAACTATGGCTACACCTTC. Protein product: CASSLQTGSNYGYTF.

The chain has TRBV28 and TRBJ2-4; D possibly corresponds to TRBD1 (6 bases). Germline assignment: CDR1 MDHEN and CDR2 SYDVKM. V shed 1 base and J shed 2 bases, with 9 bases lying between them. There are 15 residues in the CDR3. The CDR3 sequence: CASSLLGATKNIQYF. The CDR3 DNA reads TGTGCCAGCAGTTTATTGGGGGCGACCAAAAACATTCAGTACTTC.

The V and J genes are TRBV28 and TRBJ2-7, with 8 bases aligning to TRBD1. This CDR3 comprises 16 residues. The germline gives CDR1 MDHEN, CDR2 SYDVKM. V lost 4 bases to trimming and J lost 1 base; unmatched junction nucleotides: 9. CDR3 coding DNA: TGTGCCAGCAGTTCTACCAGGGGGCGAAGGTCCTACGAGCAGTACTTC. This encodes CASSSTRGRRSYEQYF.

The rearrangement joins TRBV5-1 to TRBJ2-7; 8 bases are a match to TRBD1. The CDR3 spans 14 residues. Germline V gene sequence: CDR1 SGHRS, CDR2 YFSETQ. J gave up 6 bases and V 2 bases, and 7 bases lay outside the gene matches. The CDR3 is CASSFDRGLGEQYF. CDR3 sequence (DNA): TGCGCCAGCAGCTTTGACAGGGGTTTAGGCGAGCAGTACTTC.

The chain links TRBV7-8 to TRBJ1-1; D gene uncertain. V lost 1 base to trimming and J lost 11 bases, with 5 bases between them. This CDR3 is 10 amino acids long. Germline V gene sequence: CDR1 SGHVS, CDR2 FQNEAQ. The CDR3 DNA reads TGTGCCAGCAGCTTAGTGACGGCTTTCTTT. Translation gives CASSLVTAFF.

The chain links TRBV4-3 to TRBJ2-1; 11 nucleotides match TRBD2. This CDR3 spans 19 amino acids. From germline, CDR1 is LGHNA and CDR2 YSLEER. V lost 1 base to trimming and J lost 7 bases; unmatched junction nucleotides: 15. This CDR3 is CASSQVVHHTGTSGNEQFF. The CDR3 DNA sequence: TGCGCCAGCAGCCAAGTAGTCCACCATACCGGGACTAGCGGTAATGAGCAGTTCTTC.

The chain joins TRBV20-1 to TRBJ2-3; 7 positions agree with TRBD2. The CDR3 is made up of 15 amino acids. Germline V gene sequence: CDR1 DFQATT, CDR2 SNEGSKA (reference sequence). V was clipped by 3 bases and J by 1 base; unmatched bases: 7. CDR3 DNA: TGCAGTGCTAGTAGAAGACTAGCCCGCACAGATACGCAGTATTTT. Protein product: CSASRRLARTDTQYF.

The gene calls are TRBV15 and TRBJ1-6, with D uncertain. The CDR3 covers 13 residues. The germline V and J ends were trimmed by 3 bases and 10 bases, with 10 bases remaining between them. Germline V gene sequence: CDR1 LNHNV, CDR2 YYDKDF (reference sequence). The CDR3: CATSRAVGSPLHF. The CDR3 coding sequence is TGTGCCACCAGCAGGGCAGTCGGATCACCCCTCCACTTT. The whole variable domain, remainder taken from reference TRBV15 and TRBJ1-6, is DAMVIQNPRYQVTQFGKPVTLSCSQTLNHNVMYWYQQKSSQAPKLLFHYYDKDFNNEADTPDNFQSRRPNTSFCFLDIRSPGLGDTAMYLCATSRAVGSPLHFGNGTRLTVT.

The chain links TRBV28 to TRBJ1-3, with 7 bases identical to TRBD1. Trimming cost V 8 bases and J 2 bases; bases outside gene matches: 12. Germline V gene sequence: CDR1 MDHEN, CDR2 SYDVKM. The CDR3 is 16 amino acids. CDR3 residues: CASGLVFGTAGNTIYF. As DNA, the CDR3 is TGTGCCAGCGGGCTTGTTTTCGGGACAGCTGGAAACACCATATATTTT.

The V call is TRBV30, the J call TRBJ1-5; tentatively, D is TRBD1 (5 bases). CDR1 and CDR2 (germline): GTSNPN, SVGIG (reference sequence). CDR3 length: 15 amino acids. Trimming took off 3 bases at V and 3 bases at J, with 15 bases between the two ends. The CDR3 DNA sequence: TGTGCCTGGAGAGAGGCAGGGTCATACAATCAGCCCCAGCATTTT. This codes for CAWREAGSYNQPQHF.

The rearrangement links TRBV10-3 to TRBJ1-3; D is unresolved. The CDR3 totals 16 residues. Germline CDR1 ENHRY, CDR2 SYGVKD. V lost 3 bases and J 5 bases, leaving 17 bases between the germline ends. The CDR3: CAISDGSKNGRNTIYF. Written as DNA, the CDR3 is TGTGCCATCAGTGACGGGAGTAAAAATGGGAGAAACACCATATATTTT.

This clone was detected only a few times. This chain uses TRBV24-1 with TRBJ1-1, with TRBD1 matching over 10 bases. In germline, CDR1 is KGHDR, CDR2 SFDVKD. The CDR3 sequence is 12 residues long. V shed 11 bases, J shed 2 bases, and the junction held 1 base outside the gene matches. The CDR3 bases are TGTGCCAGGACAGGGGGAAACACTGAAGCTTTCTTT. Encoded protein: CARTGGNTEAFF.

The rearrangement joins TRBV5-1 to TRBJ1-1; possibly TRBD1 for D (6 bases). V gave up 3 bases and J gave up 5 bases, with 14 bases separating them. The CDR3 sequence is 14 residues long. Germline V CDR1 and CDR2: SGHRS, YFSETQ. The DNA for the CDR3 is TGCGCCAGCAGCTCGGGACAATTTCCTACTGAAGCTTTCTTT. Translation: CASSSGQFPTEAFF.

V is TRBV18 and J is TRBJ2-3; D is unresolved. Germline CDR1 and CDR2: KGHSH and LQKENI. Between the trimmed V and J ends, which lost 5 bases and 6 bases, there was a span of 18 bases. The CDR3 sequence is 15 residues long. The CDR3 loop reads CASSKGLGPGDTQYF. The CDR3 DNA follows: TGTGCCAGCTCAAAAGGGCTGGGCCCAGGTGATACGCAGTATTTT.

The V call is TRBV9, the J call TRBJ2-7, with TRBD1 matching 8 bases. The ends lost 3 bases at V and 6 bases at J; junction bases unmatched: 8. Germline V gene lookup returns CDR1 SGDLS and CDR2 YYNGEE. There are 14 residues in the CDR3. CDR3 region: CASSDRQGWCEQYF. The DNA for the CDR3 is TGTGCCAGCAGCGATCGACAGGGGTGGTGCGAGCAGTACTTC.

CDR3 in amino acids: CASSLTPSNTGELFF. CDR3 coding DNA: TGTGCCAGCAGTTTAACTCCTTCGAACACCGGGGAGCTGTTTTTT. This chain uses TRBV28 with TRBJ2-2; D gene ambiguous. This CDR3 comprises 15 residues. Per the germline V gene, CDR1 is MDHEN and CDR2 is SYDVKM. Trimming cost V 2 bases and J 0 bases, with 7 bases left between them.

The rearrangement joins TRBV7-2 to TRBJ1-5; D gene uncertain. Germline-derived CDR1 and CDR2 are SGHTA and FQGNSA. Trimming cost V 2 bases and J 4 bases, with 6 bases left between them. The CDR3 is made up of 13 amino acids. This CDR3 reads CASSLLRNQPQHF. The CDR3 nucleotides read TGTGCCAGCAGCTTACTGAGAAATCAGCCCCAGCATTTT.

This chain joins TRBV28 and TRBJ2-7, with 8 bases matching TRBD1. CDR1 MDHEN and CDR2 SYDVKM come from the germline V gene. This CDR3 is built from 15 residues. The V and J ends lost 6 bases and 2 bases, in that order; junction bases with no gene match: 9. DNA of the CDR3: TGTGCCAGCAGCCCAGGGGGCGCGAGGACCTACGAGCAGTACTTC. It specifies CASSPGGARTYEQYF.

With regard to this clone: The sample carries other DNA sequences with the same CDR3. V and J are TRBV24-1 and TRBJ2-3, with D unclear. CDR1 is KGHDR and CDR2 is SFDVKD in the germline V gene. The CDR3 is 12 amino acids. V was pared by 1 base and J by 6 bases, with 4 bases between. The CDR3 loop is CATSDFSDTQYF. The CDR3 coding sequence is TGTGCCACCAGTGATTTTTCGGATACGCAGTATTTT.